These 5 T cell receptor beta chains originate from one sample sequenced in a study of cytomegalovirus exposure and HLA in healthy donors. Use of 60 Vbeta and 13 Jbeta primers characterized the PCR. Sequencing was performed with immunoSEQ multiplex PCR; in TCRdb, only in-frame clones are kept and a portion is missing. The table lists about 160,000 clones, 55% to 70% of them singletons. Sequencing was done on a sample of PBMCs. The receptors originated from a woman in her thirties or forties in good health and CMV-seropositive.

This rearrangement joins TRBV7-2 to TRBJ2-3; maybe TRBD2 (7 bases). V was trimmed by 4 bases and J by 0 bases, leaving 17 bases between them. Per the germline V gene, CDR1 is SGHTA and CDR2 is FQGNSA. The CDR3 is 17 amino acids. DNA for the CDR3: TGTGCCAGCAGCTCCACCTCCCGGGGGGCAAGCACAGATACGCAGTATTTT. It yields the protein CASSSTSRGASTDTQYF. The full variable domain, rest sourced from reference TRBV7-2 and TRBJ2-3, is GAGVSQSPSNKVTEKGKDVELRCDPISGHTALYWYRQSLGQGLEFLIYFQGNSAPDKSGLPSDRFSAERTGGSVSTLTIQRTQQEDSAVYLCASSSTSRGASTDTQYFGPGTRLTVL.

V gene TRBV28 combines with J gene TRBJ2-2, with 8 bases fitting TRBD1. Unmatched junction bases numbered 5, after V lost 3 bases and J lost 5 bases. The CDR3 loop spans 15 amino acids. Germline assignment: CDR1 MDHEN and CDR2 SYDVKM. The CDR3 here is CASSFYRGKTGELFF. The CDR3 nucleotides are TGTGCCAGCAGTTTTTACAGGGGGAAGACCGGGGAGCTGTTTTTT.

The chain carries TRBV6-4 and TRBJ2-1; 10 bases fit TRBD2. Germline CDR1 and CDR2: MRHNA and SNTAGT. Trimming cost V 2 bases and J 9 bases; bases outside gene matches: 7. The CDR3 has 15 amino acids. CDR3: CASSDPSGRVGEQFF. The CDR3 DNA follows: TGTGCCAGCAGTGACCCTAGCGGGAGAGTTGGTGAGCAGTTCTTC.

The J gene is TRBJ1-1, the V gene TRBV18; D gene ambiguous. In germline, CDR1 is KGHSH, CDR2 LQKENI. This CDR3 has 12 amino acids. V shed 5 bases and J shed 0 bases, with 4 bases lying between them. The CDR3 nucleotides are TGTGCCAGCTCAGGCATGAACACTGAAGCTTTCTTT. Encoded protein: CASSGMNTEAFF. The full variable domain, in which reference TRBV18 and TRBJ1-1 provide the parts outside the CDR3, is NAGVMQNPRHLVRRRGQEARLRCSPMKGHSHVYWYRQLPEEGLKFMVYLQKENIIDESGMPKERFSAEFPKEGPSILRIQQVVRGDSAAYFCASSGMNTEAFFGQGTRLTVV.

The genes are TRBV19 and TRBJ1-2; the D gene is possibly TRBD1 (5 bases). Germline CDR1 reads LNHDA; CDR2 reads SQIVND (reference sequence). This CDR3 comprises 14 residues. V shed 6 bases and J shed 4 bases, with 15 bases lying between them. The CDR3 sequence: CASRGGTDVYGYTF. CDR3 DNA sequence: TGTGCCAGTAGGGGCGGGACGGACGTCTATGGCTACACCTTC.